The rows below give T cell receptor beta chains drawn from one sample of a study of CD8 T cells in ankylosing spondylitis. Each CDR3 protein gets one entry after TCRdb re-called the 5' RACE reads with MiXCR. Altogether some 350,000 distinct CDR3 sequences are present, over 12% being singletons, with the ten largest covering roughly 1.1%. Sequenced sample: blood, either unsorted or a sorted T cell fraction (not recorded which). All receptors come from a male donor with ankylosing spondylitis or in good health (not recorded which). CDR3s include the opening cysteine and the closing phenylalanine or tryptophan. A D gene is named only where the DNA matches it firmly. Some rows have no size entry. The others give once, few or many, or a class for an expanded clone.

CASSLSNSGNTIYF TGTGCCAGCAGTTTGTCCAACTCTGGAAACACCATATATTTT TRBJ1-3 few . TRBV12-3/TRBV12-4
CASGTGIPSSGANVLTF TGTGCCAGCGGTACCGGGATCCCTTCCTCTGGGGCCAACGTCCTGACTTTC TRBJ2-6 . . TRBV5-2
CASSTGGTPTEAFF TGTGCCAGCAGTACAGGAGGAACTCCCACTGAAGCTTTCTTT TRBJ1-1 few . TRBV12-3/TRBV12-4
CASSLGLAGVWYEQYF TGCGCCAGCAGCCTCGGACTAGCGGGAGTATGGTACGAGCAGTACTTC TRBJ2-7 . TRBD2 TRBV4-1
CSAKDQGLQETQYF TGCAGTGCTAAGGACCAGGGGCTACAAGAGACCCAGTACTTC TRBJ2-5 many . TRBV20-1
CASSAGLAQFYNEQFF TGCGCCAGCAGCGCAGGACTAGCCCAATTTTACAATGAGCAGTTCTTC TRBJ2-1 few TRBD2 TRBV5-1
CASSESGGYTF TGCGCCAGCAGTGAGTCCGGGGGCTACACCTTC TRBJ1-2 few . TRBV10-2
CASSSPLGRPFSSYEQYF TGTGCCAGCAGTTCCCCCCTCGGGAGGCCCTTTAGCTCCTACGAGCAGTACTTC TRBJ2-7 many TRBD2 TRBV27
CSVKGGRTSRTDTQYF TGCAGCGTTAAAGGCGGGAGGACCTCCAGGACAGATACGCAGTATTTT TRBJ2-3 . TRBD2 TRBV29-1
CASSQGLAGQETQYF TGCGCCAGCAGCCAGGGACTAGCGGGCCAAGAGACCCAGTACTTC TRBJ2-5 few TRBD2 TRBV5-1
CASTLGLLTDTQYF TGTGCCAGCACCCTGGGACTTCTCACAGATACGCAGTATTTT TRBJ2-3 . . TRBV12-3/TRBV12-4
CASSLGLAGGQGTGELFF TGTGCCAGCAGCTTAGGACTAGCGGGAGGTCAGGGCACCGGGGAGCTGTTTTTT TRBJ2-2 . TRBD2 TRBV7-8
CSGRTAGANVLTF TGCAGCGGCCGGACAGCTGGGGCCAACGTCCTGACTTTC TRBJ2-6 few . TRBV29-1
CASSLPWTSPNNEQFF TGTGCCAGCAGTTTACCCTGGACTAGTCCGAACAATGAGCAGTTCTTC TRBJ2-1 few TRBD2 TRBV12-3/TRBV12-4
CSAGTGGMYNSPLHF TGCAGTGCAGGGACAGGCGGAATGTATAATTCACCCCTCCACTTT TRBJ1-6 many TRBD1 TRBV20-1
CASSGGLVNEQFF TGTGCCAGCAGTGGAGGACTAGTCAATGAGCAGTTCTTC TRBJ2-1 many TRBD2 TRBV27
CASSFSGSAYNEQFF TGTGCCAGCAGCTTCAGCGGGAGCGCGTACAATGAGCAGTTCTTC TRBJ2-1 many TRBD2 TRBV7-8
CASSLDMSAVAEAFF TGTGCCAGCAGCTTAGATATGTCGGCGGTCGCTGAAGCTTTCTTT TRBJ1-1 few . TRBV7-9
CSVDSKGAQVGYTF TGCAGCGTTGATTCCAAGGGGGCCCAGGTGGGCTACACCTTC TRBJ1-2 few TRBD1 TRBV29-1
CASSPSAGELFF TGTGCCAGCTCACCATCCGCCGGGGAGCTGTTTTTT TRBJ2-2 . . TRBV18
CASSYPLAGGQETQYF TGTGCCAGCAGTTACCCGCTAGCGGGGGGTCAAGAGACCCAGTACTTC TRBJ2-5 many TRBD2 TRBV6-5